This paragraph covers one T cell receptor (beta chain) sequence. What it recognizes is unknown. The data were taken from a study of OX40 agonist ivuxolimab in advanced cancers. For the study at large: The study reported partial responses in three patients: one hepatocellular carcinoma, two cutaneous melanoma.

Assay: immunoSEQ multiplex PCR; the TCRdb copy retains only in-frame clones and omits some. The sample lists about 82,000 clones, 90% to 95% occurring once. General observations from the study: At 0.1 to 3.0 mg/kg and by week 6, clonal expansion occurred in CD4+ and CD8+ blood T cells. Expanded clones belonging to CD8+ T cells outnumbered, on average, those of CD4+.

Patients were excluded for autoimmune disease history or systemic immunosuppression. This clonotype was obtained from an adult with an advanced solid tumor such as melanoma, head and neck, liver or kidney cancer. The sequencing here drew on CD4+ or CD8+ T cells sorted from blood, taken in a trial of the OX40 agonist ivuxolimab.

The CDR3 nucleotides read TGTGCCAGCAGCTTAGGGACAGTGACCAACGTCCTGACTTTC. Translated, it gives CASSLGTVTNVLTF. This chain uses TRBV7-8 with TRBJ2-6; the D gene is possibly TRBD1 (6 bases). CDR1 and CDR2 from the germline V gene are SGHVS and FQNEAQ. Trimming stripped 1 base from V and 8 bases from J, with 9 bases between. The CDR3 runs 14 residues.